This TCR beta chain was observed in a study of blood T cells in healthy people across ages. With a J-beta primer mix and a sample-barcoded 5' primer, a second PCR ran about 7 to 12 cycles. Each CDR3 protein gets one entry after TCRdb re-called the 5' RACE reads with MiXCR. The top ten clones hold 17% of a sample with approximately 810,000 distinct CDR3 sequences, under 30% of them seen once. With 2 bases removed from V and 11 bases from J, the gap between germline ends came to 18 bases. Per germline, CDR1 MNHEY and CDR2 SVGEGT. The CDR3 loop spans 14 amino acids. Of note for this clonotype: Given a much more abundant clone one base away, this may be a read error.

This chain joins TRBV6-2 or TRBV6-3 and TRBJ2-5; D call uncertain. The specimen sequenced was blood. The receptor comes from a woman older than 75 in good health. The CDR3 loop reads CASSYGVLNNEQYF. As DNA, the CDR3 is TGTGCCAGCAGTTACGGGGTCTTAAACAATGAGCAGTACTTC.